These 7 T cell receptor beta chains share one sample of origin, sequenced in a study of T cell responses to AZD1222 COVID-19 vaccine. TCRdb's table, derived via immunoSEQ multiplex PCR, lists solely in-frame clones and lacks some. The sample consists of about 21,000 clones, about 80% of them appearing once. Sequenced here: peripheral blood, sampled on day 0 of AZD1222 vaccination. These receptors came from an adult in good health.

The V gene is TRBV19, the J gene TRBJ2-6; the D is unclear. This CDR3 comprises 16 residues. V lost 3 bases and J 4 bases, leaving 13 bases between the germline ends. CDR1 is LNHDA and CDR2 is SQIVND in the germline V gene (reference sequence). CDR3 residues: CASSIVQGSGANVLTF. The DNA for the CDR3 is TGTGCCAGTAGTATCGTGCAAGGGTCGGGGGCCAACGTCCTGACTTTC.

This chain uses TRBV12-3 or TRBV12-4 with TRBJ2-7; 7 nucleotides agree with TRBD2. Trimming at V came to 6 bases and at J to 9 bases, leaving 5 bases not matched to a gene. The CDR3 extends over 11 amino acids. The CDR3 sequence is CASSGLGGQYF. The CDR3, as DNA: TGTGCCAGCAGCGGACTAGGCGGGCAGTACTTC.

CDR3 coding DNA: TGTGCCAGCAGCCTAGGAGGGTTTCGAGATTTCGAGCAGTACTTC. It encodes CASSLGGFRDFEQYF. The chain carries TRBV5-6 and TRBJ2-7, with D tentatively TRBD2 (6 bases). The ends were cut back, 4 bases at V and 6 bases at J, with 20 bases in the middle. There are 15 residues in the CDR3. In germline, CDR1 is SGHDT, CDR2 YYEEEE.

This clone was found a few times. V gene TRBV6-2 or TRBV6-3 combines with J gene TRBJ2-3; 10 bases align to TRBD2. There are 14 residues in the CDR3. Germline assignment: CDR1 MNHEY and CDR2 SVGEGT. V was clipped by 2 bases and J by 4 bases; unmatched bases: 0. CDR3 sequence (DNA): TGTGCCAGCAGTTACGGGACTAGCGCAGATACGCAGTATTTT. Its translation is CASSYGTSADTQYF.

V usage is TRBV7-8 and J usage is TRBJ2-7; TRBD2 matches at 7 bases. V lost 1 base, J lost 6 bases, and 3 bases stayed unmatched. CDR3 length equals 13 residues. Germline values: CDR1 SGHVS, CDR2 FQNEAQ. CDR3 nucleotides: TGTGCCAGCAGCTTAGACGGGGAGGGCGAGCAGTACTTC. Residues: CASSLDGEGEQYF.

This clone was seen a single time. The CDR3 sequence is CASSIGDNSYNEQFF. The CDR3 coding sequence is TGTGCCAGCAGTATAGGGGACAATTCCTACAATGAGCAGTTCTTC. The rearrangement uses TRBV25-1 and TRBJ2-1; maybe TRBD1 (6 bases). Germline values: CDR1 MGHDK, CDR2 SYGVNS. V lost 5 bases and J lost 1, with 12 bases in between. CDR3 size: 15 residues.

The chain couples TRBV19 to TRBJ1-2; D not certain. Germline V gene lookup returns CDR1 LNHDA and CDR2 SQIVND (reference sequence). The V and J ends lost 11 bases and 2 bases respectively, with 15 bases between them. The CDR3 sequence is 13 residues long. Here the CDR3 reads CAGHGRENYGYTF. The DNA of the CDR3 is TGTGCCGGCCATGGACGGGAGAACTATGGCTACACCTTC.